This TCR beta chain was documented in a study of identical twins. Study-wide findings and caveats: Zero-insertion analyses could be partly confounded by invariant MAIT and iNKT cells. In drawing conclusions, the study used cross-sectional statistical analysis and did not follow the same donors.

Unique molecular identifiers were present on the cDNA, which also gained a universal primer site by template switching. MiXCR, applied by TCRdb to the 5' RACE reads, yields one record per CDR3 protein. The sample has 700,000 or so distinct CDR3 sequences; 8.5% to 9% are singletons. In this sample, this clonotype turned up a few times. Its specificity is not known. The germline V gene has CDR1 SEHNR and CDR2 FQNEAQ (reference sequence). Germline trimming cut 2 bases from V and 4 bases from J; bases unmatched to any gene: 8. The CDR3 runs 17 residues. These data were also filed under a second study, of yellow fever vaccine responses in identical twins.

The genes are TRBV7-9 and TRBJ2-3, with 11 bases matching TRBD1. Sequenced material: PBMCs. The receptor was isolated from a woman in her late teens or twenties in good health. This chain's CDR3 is CASSLSEDRGPPDTQYF. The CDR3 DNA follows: TGTGCCAGCAGCTTATCTGAGGACAGGGGGCCCCCAGATACGCAGTATTTT.